This TCR beta chain appears in the sequencing data of a study of T cell changes during pregnancy in multiple sclerosis (dated by TCRdb to about 2019). Some background on the complete study: Changes in the T cell repertoire over the course of pregnancy were examined in this study in women with multiple sclerosis.

Including the terminal cysteine and phenylalanine, the CDR3 comprises 13 residues. Only CDR3 DNA remains: 39 bases, in frame from the first base. V loses 7 bases of germline sequence and J loses 8 bases, and the interval between the two ends is 12 bases. As encoded in the germline V gene, CDR1 is MNHEY while CDR2 is SVGAGI. About this clone: Its specific antigen is unknown. Base qualities are missing; no much larger clone stands one base away.

Libraries were constructed by the immunoSEQ multiplex PCR assay. What TCRdb holds here is the immuneACCESS table cut down to in-frame rearrangements. Part of the clones is not present; checked against another copy, under half of the missing clones reflect an unresolved V gene, and the others are unexplained. The sample table records 75,000 to 80,000 clones; roughly 95% of these occur just once. The ten largest clonotypes hold around 0.75% of the sample. The sequenced sample was peripheral blood, obtained in the second trimester of pregnancy. The source of this sequence is a female donor in good health, enrolled as a control in a pregnancy study. The V gene is TRBV6-5 and the J gene is TRBJ1-6; the D gene is perhaps TRBD1, on 5 matching bases. CDR3 reads: CASKGWGDSPLHF. The DNA is TGTGCCAGCAAAGGGTGGGGGGATTCACCCCTCCACTTT.